The rows below give T cell receptor beta chains drawn from one sample of a study of blood T cell repertoires in COVID-19. This table comes from immunoSEQ multiplex PCR, and its TCRdb copy is limited to in-frame clones, with some not included. The sample holds over 75,000 clones, roughly nine tenths seen once. The source material was peripheral blood. The receptors derive from a man in his 60s with acute or convalescent COVID-19. Both conserved end residues are part of each CDR3. A D gene is named only where the DNA matches it firmly. Clone size is not always given. Where it is, it says once, few, many or a class for expanded clones.

. | TRBJ1-2 | TRBD1 | TRBV30 | TGTGCCTATCGACAGGGCAGCGGCTACACCTTC | CAYRQGSGYTF
. | TRBJ1-3 | . | TRBV5-1 | TGCGCCAGCAGCATAGACAGCTCTGGAAACACCATATATTTT | CASSIDSSGNTIYF
. | TRBJ2-3 | TRBD2 | TRBV15 | TGTGCCACCAGCAGGATGGGGTATAGCGGGAGCGGCACAGATACGCAGTATTTT | CATSRMGYSGSGTDTQYF
. | TRBJ2-7 | . | TRBV3-1/TRBV3-2 | TGTGCCAGCAGTCAAGTACAGGGCTCCTACGAGCAGTACTTC | CASSQVQGSYEQYF
. | TRBJ2-2 | . | TRBV2 | TGTGCCAGCAGGCGTGCAGGGGTCTTTTCCGGGGAGCTGTTTTTT | CASRRAGVFSGELFF
once | TRBJ2-5 | TRBD1 | TRBV7-9 | TGTGCCAGCAGCCCCCGTAGTGACAGGGGGGCAGAGACCCAGTACTTC | CASSPRSDRGAETQYF
. | TRBJ2-7 | . | TRBV29-1 | TGCAGCGTTGAAGTGGGGCAGGGTGTCTACGAGCAGTACTTC | CSVEVGQGVYEQYF
. | TRBJ2-7 | . | TRBV4-2 | TGTGCCAGCAGCCAAGGCCAGACCTACGAGCAGTACTTC | CASSQGQTYEQYF
few | TRBJ1-1 | TRBD1 | TRBV6-2/TRBV6-3 | TGTGCCAGCAGTTCCCACAGGGGAAAGAACACTGAAGCTTTCTTT | CASSSHRGKNTEAFF
. | TRBJ1-2 | . | TRBV5-1 | TGCGCCAGCAGCTTGGACAGGACGAACTATGGCTACACCTTC | CASSLDRTNYGYTF
. | TRBJ1-1 | TRBD1 | TRBV3-1/TRBV3-2 | TGTGCCAGCAGCAGCCGGGACAGGGGCACTGAAGCTTTCTTT | CASSSRDRGTEAFF
. | TRBJ2-5 | . | TRBV7-2 | TGTGCCAGCAGCGACAGTCGGCGGGAGACCCAGTACTTC | CASSDSRRETQYF
. | TRBJ2-1 | . | TRBV11-2 | TGTGCCAGCAGCTTAGGGTCTAGTCAACTTGAGCAGTTCTTC | CASSLGSSQLEQFF
. | TRBJ1-5 | . | TRBV6-5 | TGTGCCAGCAGCCTGGGCCAGGGGATCGGTCAGCCCCAGCATTTT | CASSLGQGIGQPQHF
. | TRBJ1-2 | . | TRBV5-1 | TGCGCCAGCAGCTCATCAGGGGCGAACTATGGCTACACCTTC | CASSSSGANYGYTF
. | TRBJ1-4 | . | TRBV25-1 | TGTGCCAGCAGCGCGGCAGGGGAGGGTGAAAAACTGTTTTTT | CASSAAGEGEKLFF
. | TRBJ1-2 | TRBD1 | TRBV28 | TGTGCCAGCAGTTTTGGCAGGGGGAGACATGGCTACACCTTC | CASSFGRGRHGYTF
. | TRBJ1-2 | TRBD1 | TRBV14 | TGTGCCAGCAGCCAAAACACAGGGGGTGGTGGCTACACCTTC | CASSQNTGGGGYTF
. | TRBJ1-5 | TRBD1 | TRBV6-5 | TGTGCCAGCAGTTCCCCGGACAGGGCTAGCAATCAGCCCCAGCATTTT | CASSSPDRASNQPQHF
. | TRBJ2-7 | TRBD1 | TRBV7-9 | TGTGCCAGCAGCTTAGACAGGGGATTAGTTTACGAGCAGTACTTC | CASSLDRGLVYEQYF
. | TRBJ1-1 | . | TRBV4-2 | TGTGCCAGCAGCCTCTCGGAGAAGAACACTGAAGCTTTCTTT | CASSLSEKNTEAFF
once | TRBJ2-1 | TRBD2 | TRBV11-2 | TGTGCCAGCAGCTTGGGACTAGCCTCACTCTCCTACAATGAGCAGTTCTTC | CASSLGLASLSYNEQFF
. | TRBJ2-7 | TRBD2 | TRBV5-1 | TGCGCCAGCAGCTTGGCTGAGGGACTATTCATCTACGAGCAGTACTTC | CASSLAEGLFIYEQYF
once | TRBJ2-3 | TRBD2 | TRBV13 | TGTGCCAGCAGCTTAGTAGGACTAGCGGTTCGCACAGATACGCAGTATTTT | CASSLVGLAVRTDTQYF
. | TRBJ1-2 | . | TRBV18 | TGTGCCAGCTCACCGGGTCAGGGTAACTATGGCTACACCTTC | CASSPGQGNYGYTF
once | TRBJ2-3 | . | TRBV9 | TGTGCCAGCAGCGTAGACCAGGGGCCCACAGATACGCAGTATTTT | CASSVDQGPTDTQYF
. | TRBJ1-1 | . | TRBV6-6 | TGTGCCAGCAGCCGGCGGGGGGGGACGAGACGCCTTTCCGTGAACACTGAAGCTTTCTTT | CASSRRGGTRRLSVNTEAFF
once | TRBJ1-2 | . | TRBV19 | TGTGCCAGTAGCCTTGGAGAATTTAACTATGGCTACACCTTC | CASSLGEFNYGYTF
. | TRBJ2-2 | . | TRBV29-1 | TGCAGCGCACCACTAGGCCCGAACACCGGGGAGCTGTTTTTT | CSAPLGPNTGELFF
. | TRBJ2-2 | . | TRBV5-1 | TGCGCCAGCAGCTTGGCGCTAGCGTCGAACACCGGGGAGCTGTTTTTT | CASSLALASNTGELFF
. | TRBJ1-1 | TRBD1 | TRBV10-2 | TGCGCCAGCAGTGATGGGACAGATCTGAACACTGAAGCTTTCTTT | CASSDGTDLNTEAFF
. | TRBJ1-6 | . | TRBV28 | TGTGCCAGCAGTGTCAACATCTTAAATTCACCCCTCCACTTT | CASSVNILNSPLHF
once | TRBJ2-5 | . | TRBV28 | TGTGCCAGCAGTTTACCAACAGGAATCCAAGAGACCCAGTACTTC | CASSLPTGIQETQYF
. | TRBJ2-7 | TRBD2 | TRBV30 | TGTGCCTGGCAAACTAGCGGGAGCTACGAGCAGTACTTC | CAWQTSGSYEQYF
. | TRBJ2-1 | . | TRBV18 | TGTGCCAGCTCACCAGAGGGGGGAGGGCACAATGAGCAGTTCTTC | CASSPEGGGHNEQFF
. | TRBJ2-3 | . | TRBV11-3 | TGTGCCAGCAGCTCCCTAGTAGATACGCAGTATTTT | CASSSLVDTQYF
. | TRBJ1-6 | . | TRBV27 | TGTGCCAGCAGTTGGACGGGGAGCTCCTATAATTCACCCCTCCACTTT | CASSWTGSSYNSPLHF
. | TRBJ2-5 | . | TRBV23-1 | TGCGCCAGCGGAGGGGGGGTTATCCCCGGGGCACTACCCCAAGGGGGTTTGAAGAAGACCCAGTACTTC | CASGGGVIPGALPQGGLKKTQYF
once | TRBJ2-5 | TRBD1 | TRBV29-1 | TGCAGCGCAGGGGGAACCCAAGAGACCCAGTACTTC | CSAGGTQETQYF
. | TRBJ2-1 | TRBD2 | TRBV2 | TGTGCCAGCGTTCGGGATAGACTAGCGGGAGGGCAAGAGCAGTTCTTC | CASVRDRLAGGQEQFF
. | TRBJ2-7 | TRBD1 | TRBV4-3 | TGCGCCAGCAGCCAAGTTTTGGACAGGGACTACGAGCAGTACTTC | CASSQVLDRDYEQYF
. | TRBJ1-1 | . | TRBV25-1 | TGTGCCAGCAGTGAAGGAAGGACAGAGAACACTGAAGCTTTCTTT | CASSEGRTENTEAFF
. | TRBJ2-7 | . | TRBV23-1 | TGCGCCAGCAGTCAATCCCACTTCTCCTACGAGCAGTACTTC | CASSQSHFSYEQYF
. | TRBJ2-5 | TRBD2 | TRBV7-7 | TGTGCTAGCAGCCAAAGGACGGGAGGAGAGACCCAGTACTTC | CASSQRTGGETQYF
. | TRBJ2-1 | . | TRBV6-5 | TGTGCCAGCAGTTCTTTCACAGGAGATAATGAGCAGTTCTTC | CASSSFTGDNEQFF
. | TRBJ1-1 | . | TRBV4-2 | TGTGCCAGCAGCCAAGGATCGGGCACTGAAGCTTTCTTT | CASSQGSGTEAFF
. | TRBJ2-2 | . | TRBV19 | TGTGCCAGTACCGAGGGTCAGAACACCGGGGAGCTGTTTTTT | CASTEGQNTGELFF
few | TRBJ2-7 | . | TRBV11-3 | TGTGCCAGCAGCCCAGACTCCGCCTACGAGCAGTACTTC | CASSPDSAYEQYF
. | TRBJ1-6 | . | TRBV2 | TGTGCCAGCAGGGACACGGGTGGGTCACCCCTCCACTTT | CASRDTGGSPLHF
. | TRBJ2-5 | . | TRBV11-2 | TGTGCCAGCAGCCTCCCGGTTCAAGAGACCCAGTACTTC | CASSLPVQETQYF
. | TRBJ1-5 | TRBD1 | TRBV4-1 | TGCGCCAGCAGCCAAGGACAGGGGGTAAGGGATCAGCCCCAGCATTTT | CASSQGQGVRDQPQHF
. | TRBJ2-7 | . | TRBV6-5 | TGTGCCAGCAGTATTAGGGTTACTAGTAAGGAGCAGTACTTC | CASSIRVTSKEQYF
. | TRBJ2-1 | TRBD2 | TRBV7-2 | TGTGCCAGCAGCTTAGCTGCGGGAGTATCCTACAATGAGCAGTTCTTC | CASSLAAGVSYNEQFF
once | TRBJ1-6 | . | TRBV28 | TGTGCCAGCAGTTTACAGGGGTTTGGTTCACCCCTCCACTTT | CASSLQGFGSPLHF
. | TRBJ2-3 | TRBD1 | TRBV7-9 | TGTGCCAGCAGCGGACGACAGGGGGCCTATTCCACAGATACGCAGTATTTT | CASSGRQGAYSTDTQYF
. | TRBJ2-7 | TRBD1 | TRBV7-8 | TGTGCCAGCAGTCCCGGGACAGGGCCATTTCACCTCTCCTACGAGCAGTACTTC | CASSPGTGPFHLSYEQYF
. | TRBJ2-3 | TRBD1 | TRBV7-2 | TGTGCCAGCAGCCAACCTGGACAGGGGGCGGGGGATACGCAGTATTTT | CASSQPGQGAGDTQYF
. | TRBJ2-1 | . | TRBV29-1 | TGCAGCGTTGACTTTAATGAGCAGTTCTTC | CSVDFNEQFF
. | TRBJ1-1 | TRBD1 | TRBV7-8 | TGTGCCAGCAGCTCTCAGGGACAGGGACAAGCTTTCTTT | CASSSQGQGQAFF